Listed here is a single T cell receptor (beta chain). The antigen remains undetermined. The junction does not match germline at one end; this may be a read error. The sample is drawn from a study of blood T cells in healthy people across ages. Turning to the study itself: Template switching picked up about one barcoded beta molecule for each two T cells.

Sample-barcoded 5' priming and a J-beta primer mix drove a second PCR of roughly 6 to 12 cycles. Every molecule of cDNA carried a tag from a template-switch adaptor with 12 random nucleotides. TCRdb fed the 5' RACE reads into MiXCR, producing one record per CDR3 protein. This sample yields some 1.6 million distinct CDR3 sequences, of which roughly 30% are seen a single time; about 10% belongs to the top ten. Each donor had about 10 milliliters of peripheral blood drawn. Per germline, CDR1 SGHRS and CDR2 YFSETQ. The CDR3 length is 15 residues. Study conclusions and caveats: What prevented conclusive comparison of naive and antigen-experienced cells was that PBMCs were unsorted.

The chain links TRBV5-1 to TRBJ2-1; 8 bases map to TRBD2. Sequenced sample: blood. This TCR came from a woman aged 25-40 years in good health. DNA of the CDR3: TGCGCTAGCAGCTCCGTGACGGGGGGGTACAATGAGCAGTTCTTC. Translating it yields CASSSVTGGYNEQFF.